Sequencing of this T cell receptor beta chain was carried out in a study of response to subunit inactivated influenza vaccine. Findings of the study overall: Authors suggested that a seasonal influenza vaccination recruits few new T cells each time.

This clonotype has just a few counts. Its antigen is unidentified. Via MiXCR, TCRdb re-called the RT-PCR reads, giving one row per CDR3 protein. Of 160,000 or so distinct CDR3 sequences listed, about a tenth are singletons. The V segment lost 3 bases and the J segment 5 bases; nucleotides outside the gene matches: 5. Germline-derived CDR1 and CDR2 are SGHNT and YYREEE (reference sequence). The CDR3 extends over 14 amino acids. V gene TRBV5-4 combines with J gene TRBJ2-3, with 8 bases aligning to TRBD2. Sequencing was performed on non-naive T cells sorted from PBMCs, taken about 40 days after vaccination. This clonotype was sampled from a man in his fifties or sixties who received an inactivated influenza vaccine. As DNA, the CDR3 is TGTGCCAGCAGCTCAGGACTAGCCCGAGATACGCAGTATTTT. Translated: CASSSGLARDTQYF.